A selection of T cell receptor beta chains follows, all from one sample in a study of CD4+ T cells in melanoma. The method was immunoSEQ multiplex PCR; TCRdb's version includes in-frame clones alone and lacks a portion of them. Among roughly 150,000 clones listed, around nine tenths were seen once. The receptors were sampled from a human donor with melanoma. The CDR3 runs from the conserved cysteine through the conserved F or W. D genes are given only for firm matches. Rows give clone size only sometimes, using once, few, many, or a class for an expanded clone.

>TRBD1|-|TRBJ1-5|TRBV4-1
CASSQWTGMYRGNQPQHF
TGCGCCAGCAGCCAATGGACAGGGATGTATAGGGGCAATCAGCCCCAGCATTTT
>-|-|TRBJ2-1|TRBV27
CASRDLGSASYNEQFF
TGTGCCAGCCGAGATTTAGGTTCTGCTTCCTACAATGAGCAGTTCTTC
>TRBD1|-|TRBJ1-5|TRBV6-9
CASTWVQGGQPQHF
TGTGCCAGCACTTGGGTGCAGGGGGGTCAGCCCCAGCATTTT
>-|-|TRBJ1-1|TRBV18
CASSGPRLASTEAFF
TGTGCCAGCTCGGGACCGCGCCTCGCAAGCACTGAAGCTTTCTTT
>-|-|TRBJ2-3|TRBV5-1
CASRLEPPLSRYF
TGCGCCAGCCGGTTAGAACCGCCTCTTTCTCGGTATTTT
>-|once|TRBJ2-7|TRBV14
CASSQLPTAQGQRRCSYEQYF
TGTGCCAGCAGCCAATTACCCACGGCGCAGGGACAAAGGAGATGCTCCTACGAGCAGTACTTC
>TRBD1|-|TRBJ2-3|TRBV6-5
CASQRQGNTDTQYF
TGTGCCAGCCAGAGACAGGGGAACACAGATACGCAGTATTTT
>TRBD1|-|TRBJ2-7|TRBV7-9
CASIKDRVNEQYF
TGTGCCAGCATCAAGGACAGGGTAAACGAGCAGTACTTC
>-|-|TRBJ1-1|TRBV13
CASSLGRTPNTEAFF
TGTGCCAGCAGCTTGGGCCGGACACCGAACACTGAAGCTTTCTTT
>-|once|TRBJ2-7|TRBV5-1
CASSSLLASEQYF
TGCGCCAGCAGCTCTTTACTAGCTTCCGAGCAGTACTTC
>-|-|TRBJ2-1|TRBV11-3
CASSLTARKYNEQFF
TGTGCCAGCAGCTTAACAGCCAGAAAGTACAATGAGCAGTTCTTC
>-|-|TRBJ1-5|TRBV19
CATVGGNQPQHF
TGTGCCACTGTGGGTGGCAATCAGCCCCAGCATTTT
>TRBD1|-|TRBJ1-6|TRBV6-6
CASSAGTGNSPLHF
TGTGCCAGCAGCGCCGGGACAGGGAATTCACCCCTCCACTTT
>TRBD1|-|TRBJ2-2|TRBV19
CASRPGGAGARELFF
TGTGCCAGTCGCCCAGGGGGCGCGGGTGCTCGGGAGCTGTTTTTT
>-|once|TRBJ2-3|TRBV4-2
CASSQGGRLSTDTQYF
TGTGCCAGCAGCCAAGGAGGCCGACTAAGCACAGATACGCAGTATTTT
>TRBD1|-|TRBJ2-3|TRBV9
CASSVGRGRVVDTQYF
TGTGCCAGCAGCGTAGGCAGGGGGCGAGTGGTAGATACGCAGTATTTT
>TRBD1|-|TRBJ1-5|TRBV7-9
CASSLALDRVDQPQHF
TGTGCCAGCAGCTTAGCCCTGGACAGGGTCGATCAGCCCCAGCATTTT
>-|-|TRBJ2-7|TRBV5-1
CASSPQDWGASRLEF
TGCGCCAGCAGCCCCCAGGACTGGGGCGCTTCCCGGCTGGAGTTC
>-|once|TRBJ1-3|TRBV6-5
CASSYSLTGGNTIYF
TGTGCCAGCAGTTACTCCCTAACGGGAGGAAACACCATATATTTT
>TRBD1|once|TRBJ1-1|TRBV29-1
CSVEGTGGFGTEAFF
TGCAGCGTTGAAGGGACAGGGGGCTTCGGAACTGAAGCTTTCTTT
>-|few|TRBJ2-7|TRBV5-1
CASSWADRSEQYF
TGCGCCAGCAGCTGGGCCGACCGGTCCGAGCAGTACTTC
>-|-|TRBJ2-3|TRBV5-1
CASSLVPVGGPQDTQYF
TGCGCCAGCAGCTTGGTACCTGTCGGGGGGCCGCAGGATACGCAGTATTTT
>TRBD1|-|TRBJ1-1|TRBV10-2
CASSRDRGNTEAFF
TGCGCCAGCAGCCGGGACAGGGGGAACACTGAAGCTTTCTTT
>-|-|TRBJ2-1|TRBV5-1
CASSLVGTAYGNEQFF
TGCGCCAGCAGCTTGGTAGGGACCGCCTACGGCAATGAGCAGTTCTTC
>-|-|TRBJ2-7|TRBV7-3
CASSLRATSRYEQYF
TGTGCCAGCAGCTTAAGGGCGACTAGTCGGTACGAGCAGTACTTC
>-|-|TRBJ2-2|TRBV11-3
CASSASYTGELFF
TGTGCCAGCAGCGCATCATACACCGGGGAGCTGTTTTTT
>TRBD1|-|TRBJ1-1|TRBV19
CASSIGAGTGASEAFF
TGTGCCAGTAGTATAGGGGCCGGGACAGGGGCGTCTGAAGCTTTCTTT
>TRBD1|-|TRBJ2-5|TRBV27
CASSSMTGWDETQYF
TGTGCCAGCAGTTCGATGACAGGGTGGGATGAGACCCAGTACTTC
>-|-|TRBJ1-1|TRBV5-1
CASSLSPTDAEAFF
TGCGCCAGCAGCCTGAGCCCGACGGACGCCGAAGCTTTCTTT
>-|-|TRBJ1-6|TRBV21-1
CASSTGPSSYNSPLHF
TGTGCCAGCAGCACAGGGCCGAGCTCCTATAATTCACCCCTCCACTTT
>TRBD2|-|TRBJ2-1|TRBV10-3
CAINPAGGPHEQFF
TGTGCCATCAACCCCGCGGGGGGGCCCCATGAGCAGTTCTTC
>-|-|TRBJ1-4|TRBV4-1
CASSQSDGTNEKLFF
TGCGCCAGCAGCCAATCGGACGGAACTAATGAAAAACTGTTTTTT
>-|-|TRBJ1-4|TRBV5-5
CASSLGDLVGEKLFF
TGTGCCAGCAGCTTGGGGGACCTTGTAGGAGAAAAACTGTTTTTT
>TRBD1|-|TRBJ2-1|TRBV2
CASSAGQGGDNEQFF
TGTGCCAGCAGCGCGGGACAGGGAGGTGACAATGAGCAGTTCTTC
>-|-|TRBJ1-1|TRBV6-6
CASSYNQNTEAFF
TGTGCCAGCAGTTACAACCAGAATACTGAAGCTTTCTTT
>-|once|TRBJ2-1|TRBV27
CASSSNGNAYNEQFF
TGTGCCAGCAGTTCAAACGGGAATGCCTACAATGAGCAGTTCTTC
>-|-|TRBJ2-2|TRBV5-5
CASSLDRMNTGELFF
TGTGCCAGCAGCTTGGACAGAATGAACACCGGGGAGCTGTTTTTT
>TRBD1|few|TRBJ1-5|TRBV19
CASSSDRGLYQPQHF
TGTGCCAGTAGCAGCGACAGGGGGCTCTATCAGCCCCAGCATTTT
>-|-|TRBJ1-3|TRBV5-4
CASSSLMGSGNTIYF
TGTGCCAGCAGCTCTTTAATGGGGTCTGGAAACACCATATATTTT
>-|once|TRBJ2-3|TRBV5-1
CASTPGPEAPSTDTQYF
TGCGCCAGCACCCCCGGACCTGAGGCCCCTAGCACAGATACGCAGTATTTT